A single sample gave rise to the 21 T cell receptor beta chains below, sequenced in a study of neoadjuvant nivolumab and ipilimumab in lung cancer. Sequenced by immunoSEQ multiplex PCR; TCRdb stores in-frame clones only, minus some. This sample carries about 9,000 clones, 70% to 80% of them seen once, and the ten largest clones take roughly 3.2%. The source was tumor tissue, collected after neoadjuvant nivolumab, alone or with ipilimumab, at or shortly before surgery. All receptors derive from an adult with non-small cell lung cancer.

This chain connects TRBV6-1 to TRBJ1-4, with D maybe TRBD1 (5 bases). CDR1 and CDR2 from the germline V gene are MNHNS and SASEGT. V was trimmed by 7 bases and J by 6 bases, leaving 15 bases between them. CDR3 length: 14 amino acids. The CDR3 reads CASTRQSSDEKLFF. CDR3 bases: TGTGCCAGCACTCGACAGTCCTCCGATGAAAAACTGTTTTTT.

This chain links TRBV11-2 with TRBJ2-7; no reliable D call. The V gene's germline CDR1 is SGHAT and CDR2 FQNNGV. The CDR3 spans 11 residues. The germline V and J ends were trimmed by 5 bases and 3 bases, with 5 bases remaining between them. The CDR3 region is CASSRHYEQYF. The DNA of the CDR3 is TGTGCCAGCAGCCGCCACTACGAGCAGTACTTC.

V usage is TRBV5-1 and J usage is TRBJ2-7, with D tentatively TRBD1 or TRBD2 (5 bases each). This CDR3 has 12 amino acids. CDR1 is SGHRS, CDR2 YFSETQ, per germline. With 3 bases removed from V and 6 bases from J, the gap between germline ends came to 10 bases. CDR3 nucleotide sequence: TGCGCCAGCAGCTCGGTTGGGGGCGAGCAGTACTTC. It yields the protein CASSSVGGEQYF.

The chain is built from TRBV5-4 and TRBJ2-5; 7 positions match TRBD2. J was trimmed by 3 bases and V by 4 bases; bases with no gene match: 6. CDR3 length: 14 residues. Germline V gene sequence: CDR1 SGHNT, CDR2 YYREEE (reference sequence). The CDR3 spells CASSAGTTKETQYF. The CDR3 coding sequence is TGTGCCAGCAGCGCCGGGACTACGAAAGAGACCCAGTACTTC.

CDR3 residues: CASSQRQAGNTIYF. In DNA form, the CDR3 reads TGTGCCAGCAGCCAACGACAGGCCGGAAACACCATATATTTT. The J gene is TRBJ1-3, the V gene TRBV14; tentatively, D is TRBD1 (6 bases). Germline V lookup: CDR1 SGHDN, CDR2 FVKESK. Trimming shortened V by 2 bases and J by 4 bases, and 9 bases separated the two germline ends. This CDR3 is 14 amino acids long.

This clone was detected once. The CDR3 DNA follows: TGTGCCAGCAGATCCTCGATGTTTAGAACCCAAGAGACCCAGTACTTC. Amino acid sequence: CASRSSMFRTQETQYF. This chain links TRBV7-2 with TRBJ2-5, with no clear D. Germline CDR1 SGHTA, CDR2 FQGNSA. V was trimmed by 6 bases and J by 1 base, leaving 18 bases between them. The CDR3 sequence is 16 residues long.

The chain uses TRBV9 and TRBJ2-5; 8 bases are shared with TRBD2. Per germline, CDR1 SGDLS and CDR2 YYNGEE. The CDR3 contains 14 residues. Trimming took 3 bases from V and 2 from J; bases not matched to a gene: 3. CDR3 sequence: CASSATSGQETQYF. The CDR3 DNA follows: TGTGCCAGCAGCGCCACTAGCGGACAAGAGACCCAGTACTTC.

J is TRBJ2-1 and V is TRBV6-4; 10 nucleotides align to TRBD1. Per germline, CDR1 MRHNA and CDR2 SNTAGT. The V segment lost 2 bases and the J segment 9 bases; nucleotides outside the gene matches: 10. The CDR3 is made up of 16 amino acids. CDR3 bases: TGTGCCAGCAGTGACAAATCCGGGACAGGGGTTGTTGAGCAGTTCTTC. Encoded protein: CASSDKSGTGVVEQFF.

The CDR3 loop reads CASQSLWRDRGGSGEKLFF. The CDR3 DNA reads as TGTGCCAGCCAATCTCTCTGGAGGGACAGGGGGGGTTCAGGGGAAAAACTGTTTTTT. The genes are TRBV28 and TRBJ1-4; 11 bases are shared with TRBD1. CDR3 length equals 19 residues. Germline-derived CDR1 and CDR2 are MDHEN and SYDVKM. With 8 bases clipped from V and 8 bases from J, the junction kept 22 bases outside the gene matches.

V gene TRBV7-9 combines with J gene TRBJ2-7; D possibly corresponds to TRBD2 (6 bases). The V gene lost 5 bases and the J gene lost 3 bases, with 14 bases spanning the gap. The V gene's germline CDR1 is SEHNR and CDR2 FQNEAQ (reference sequence). The CDR3 extends over 14 amino acids. The CDR3 reads CASSPETRVYEQYF. The CDR3 nucleotides read TGTGCCAGCAGCCCCGAGACTAGGGTCTACGAGCAGTACTTC.

The chain uses TRBV4-3 and TRBJ2-5; D is undetermined. CDR3 length: 12 residues. V was clipped by 4 bases and J by 3 bases, with 6 bases between them. In germline, CDR1 is LGHNA, CDR2 YSLEER. The chain's CDR3 is CASSLGKETQYF. DNA of the CDR3: TGCGCCAGCAGCCTCGGCAAAGAGACCCAGTACTTC.

DNA of the CDR3: TGCGCCAGCAGGACAGGGGAAGCCCACACTGAAGCTTTCTTT. This gives the protein CASRTGEAHTEAFF. The chain employs TRBV5-1 and TRBJ1-1, with 8 bases matching TRBD1. The V gene end was trimmed by 5 bases and the J gene end by 3 bases; junction bases not matched to a gene: 6. The CDR3 is 14 residues long. The germline CDR1 and CDR2 sequences are SGHRS and YFSETQ. Variable domain in full (rest from reference TRBV5-1 and TRBJ1-1): KAGVTQTPRYLIKTRGQQVTLSCSPISGHRSVSWYQQTPGQGLQFLFEYFSETQRNKGNFPGRFSGRQFSNSRSEMNVSTLELGDSALYLCASRTGEAHTEAFFGQGTRLTVV.

This clone occurred once. The V gene is TRBV5-1, the J gene TRBJ2-5; TRBD1 or TRBD2 may be the D gene (5 bases each). There are 15 residues in the CDR3. CDR1 is SGHRS and CDR2 is YFSETQ in the germline V gene. The V and J ends lost 0 bases and 0 bases respectively, with 9 bases between them. The CDR3 loop is CASSLGGKYQETQYF. CDR3 DNA: TGCGCCAGCAGCTTGGGGGGGAAATACCAAGAGACCCAGTACTTC.

The V gene is TRBV7-2, the J gene TRBJ2-3; possible D gene TRBD1, 5 bases. V lost 1 base to trimming and J lost 4 bases, with 12 bases between them. This CDR3 is built from 15 residues. The germline V gene encodes CDR1 SGHTA and CDR2 FQGNSA. The CDR3 DNA is TGTGCCAGCAGCTTAGATAGGTCAGGGCCAGATACGCAGTATTTT. This sequence encodes CASSLDRSGPDTQYF.

DNA of the CDR3: TGTGCCACCAGCATAAGGACAGGGCAAGGCTACACCTTC. It specifies CATSIRTGQGYTF. The chain combines TRBV15 with TRBJ1-2, with 8 bases aligning to TRBD1. The V gene's germline CDR1 is LNHNV and CDR2 YYDKDF (reference sequence). Trimming cost V 4 bases and J 8 bases; bases outside gene matches: 6. The CDR3 length is 13 residues.

The chain recombines TRBV4-1 with TRBJ1-4; TRBD1 aligns across 7 bases. Germline V gene lookup returns CDR1 MGHRA and CDR2 YSYEKL. The CDR3 length is 17 residues. The junction had 12 bases not matched to a gene; V was cut back by 0 bases and J by 8 bases. CDR3 nucleotides: TGCGCCAGCAGCCAAGAACGGGCGGGCAGGGGGACGGAAAAACTGTTTTTT. It encodes CASSQERAGRGTEKLFF.

The rearrangement uses TRBV2 and TRBJ1-5, with TRBD1 matching 9 bases. The CDR3 totals 13 residues. V dropped 5 bases and J dropped 5; count of bases not matched to a gene: 1. Germline values: CDR1 SNHLY, CDR2 FYNNEI. CDR3 in amino acids: CASSRQGDQPQHF. The CDR3 DNA sequence: TGTGCCAGCAGTCGACAGGGGGATCAGCCCCAGCATTTT.

The chain combines TRBV7-2 with TRBJ1-4; TRBD1 is a possible D gene (6 bases). The CDR3 has 16 residues. Trimming removed 1 base at V and 5 bases at J, with 14 bases between. Germline assignment: CDR1 SGHTA and CDR2 FQGNSA. The chain's CDR3 is CASSLELWTANEKLFF. CDR3 nucleotides: TGTGCCAGCAGCTTAGAACTCTGGACAGCGAATGAAAAACTGTTTTTT.

The chain carries TRBV12-2 and TRBJ1-3; the table's TRBD1 call for D was not verified on the DNA. TRBV12-2 is described as a pseudogene. This CDR3 has 15 residues. CDR3 residues: CASRLGDRGPNTIYF. DNA for the CDR3: TGTGCAAGTCGCTTAGGAGACAGGGGACCAAACACCATATATTTT.

The rearrangement uses TRBV28 and TRBJ2-1; maybe TRBD2 (6 bases). V lost 6 bases and J lost 3, with 12 bases in between. This CDR3 is built from 14 residues. Germline-derived CDR1 and CDR2 are MDHEN and SYDVKM. CDR3 bases: TGTGCCAGCAGCCCGCGGACTAACTACAATGAGCAGTTCTTC. Encoded protein: CASSPRTNYNEQFF.

This chain links TRBV28 with TRBJ2-4; 7 bases are shared with TRBD2. Germline values: CDR1 MDHEN, CDR2 SYDVKM. The CDR3 spans 12 residues. V trimming: 6 bases; J trimming: 15 bases; junction bases outside the gene matches: 11. CDR3: CASSRTSYEPYF. The CDR3 DNA sequence: TGTGCCAGCAGCCGGACTAGTTATGAGCCGTACTTC.